These T cell receptor beta chains were read from a single sample in a study of OX40 agonist ivuxolimab in advanced cancers. Sequencing used immunoSEQ multiplex PCR; TCRdb keeps in-frame clones, though not all of them. The repertoire holds approximately 86,000 clones, with 80% to 95% as singletons. Source: CD4+ or CD8+ T cells sorted from blood, taken in a trial of the OX40 agonist ivuxolimab. The receptors shown here come from an adult with an advanced solid tumor such as melanoma, head and neck, liver or kidney cancer. Each CDR3 is given with its conserved first and last residue. D genes are given only for firm matches.

>TRBV2|TRBJ2-3|TRBD1
CASSGQGAPTDTQYF
TGTGCCAGCAGTGGACAGGGGGCTCCCACAGATACGCAGTATTTT
>TRBV27|TRBJ2-7|-
CASSKGGSQSSYEQYF
TGTGCCAGCAGTAAAGGCGGCAGCCAAAGCTCCTACGAGCAGTACTTC
>TRBV27|TRBJ2-3|TRBD1
CASSPTRTGFGADTQYF
TGTGCCAGCAGTCCGACGAGGACAGGGTTTGGAGCAGATACGCAGTATTTT
>TRBV6-1|TRBJ1-2|-
CASSEPGGGTNYGYTF
TGTGCCAGCAGTGAACCGGGCGGGGGGACCAACTATGGCTACACCTTC
>TRBV7-2|TRBJ1-2|-
CASSPMDSYGYTF
TGTGCCAGCAGCCCTATGGACAGCTATGGCTACACCTTC
>TRBV10-1|TRBJ2-2|-
CAINDSEPAHLFIGELFF
TGCGCCATTAACGACTCCGAACCAGCTCACCTTTTTATCGGGGAGCTGTTTTTT
>TRBV28|TRBJ1-5|-
CASSFSGARGNQPQHF
TGTGCCAGCAGTTTTTCCGGGGCCAGGGGCAATCAGCCCCAGCATTTT
>TRBV5-8|TRBJ2-7|-
CASSVGWTYEQYF
TGTGCCAGCAGCGTAGGGTGGACCTACGAGCAGTACTTC
>TRBV7-9|TRBJ1-4|-
CASSLARGTNEKLFF
TGTGCCAGCAGCTTAGCGAGGGGTACTAATGAAAAACTGTTTTTT
>TRBV7-8|TRBJ2-4|-
CASSKAIKGGGSGIQYF
TGTGCCAGCAGCAAAGCTATAAAGGGGGGAGGTAGTGGCATTCAGTACTTC
>TRBV28|TRBJ1-1|-
CASSSPRGRGDTEAFF
TGTGCCAGCAGTTCCCCACGGGGGAGAGGGGACACTGAAGCTTTCTTT
>TRBV9|TRBJ2-3|-
CASSSKYSTDTQYF
TGTGCCAGCAGCTCCAAATACAGCACAGATACGCAGTATTTT
>TRBV9|TRBJ1-5|-
CASSPSGDNQPQHF
TGTGCCAGCAGCCCCAGTGGAGACAATCAGCCCCAGCATTTT